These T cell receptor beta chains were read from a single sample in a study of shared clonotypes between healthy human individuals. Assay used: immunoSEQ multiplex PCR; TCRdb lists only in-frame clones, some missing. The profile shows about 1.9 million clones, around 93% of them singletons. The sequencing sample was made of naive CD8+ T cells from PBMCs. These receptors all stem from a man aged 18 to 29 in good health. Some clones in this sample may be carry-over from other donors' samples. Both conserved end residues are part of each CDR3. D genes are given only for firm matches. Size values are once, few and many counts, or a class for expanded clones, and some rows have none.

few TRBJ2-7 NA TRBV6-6 TGTGCCAGCGGGGACTACGAGCAGTACTTC CASGDYEQYF
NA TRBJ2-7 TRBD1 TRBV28 TGTGCCAGCAGTCTCTCACAGGGGGGAATTTACGAGCAGTACTTC CASSLSQGGIYEQYF
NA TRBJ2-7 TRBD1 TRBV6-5 TGTGCCAGCAGTGACAGGGGCGAGCAGTACTTC CASSDRGEQYF
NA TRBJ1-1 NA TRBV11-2 TGTGCCAGCAGCTCCCCCGGGCCTGGGACTGAAGCTTTCTTT CASSSPGPGTEAFF
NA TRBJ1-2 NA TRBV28 TGTGCCAGCAGCCCGGGAGGGTTTGACTACACCTTC CASSPGGFDYTF
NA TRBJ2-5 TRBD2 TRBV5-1 TGCGCCAGCAGCAAAATCACTAGCGGGAGTTCCCAGGAGACCCAGTACTTC CASSKITSGSSQETQYF
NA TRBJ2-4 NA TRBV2 TGTGCCAGCAGTCACACTGACAGTCCTTATAGGATTCAGTACTTC CASSHTDSPYRIQYF
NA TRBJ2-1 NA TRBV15 TGTGCCACCAGCAGAGGGCGACTCCGGAAGAACGGTGAGCAGTTCTTC CATSRGRLRKNGEQFF
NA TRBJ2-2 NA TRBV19 TGTGCCAGTAGTATAGGTGGAACCCCCAACACCGGGGAGCTGTTTTTT CASSIGGTPNTGELFF
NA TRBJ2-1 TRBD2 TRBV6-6 TGTGCCAGCAGTTACTCAGGGGTGGGGACTAGCGATGAGCAGTTCTTC CASSYSGVGTSDEQFF
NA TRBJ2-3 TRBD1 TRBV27 TGTGCCAGCAGTTTACTACAGGGGCCGGTCACAGATACGCAGTATTTT CASSLLQGPVTDTQYF
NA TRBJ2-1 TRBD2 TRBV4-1 TGCGCCAGCAGACTACTAGCGGGTCCAAGCTCCTACAATGAGCAGTTCTTC CASRLLAGPSSYNEQFF
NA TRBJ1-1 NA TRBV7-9 TGTGCCAGTAGGGGAGATAACACTGAAGCTTTCTTT CASRGDNTEAFF
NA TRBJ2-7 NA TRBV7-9 TGTGCCAGCAGCTTAACGGACCAAGGCGAGCAGTACTTC CASSLTDQGEQYF
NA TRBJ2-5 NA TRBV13 TGTGCCAGCAGCCCCAGAGGTAGCCCAGAGACCCAGTACTTC CASSPRGSPETQYF
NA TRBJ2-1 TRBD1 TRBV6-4 TGTGCCAGCAGTGTTCAGGACAGGGGTGAGCAGTTCTTC CASSVQDRGEQFF